Listed here is a single T cell receptor (beta chain). Its antigen is unidentified. The treatment denotes: roughly 20 received Ad26.COV2.S at low or high dose, single or two shots; about 5 received placebo; per-sample allocation not given. After the first vaccine or placebo injection, samples were drawn on day 63. The record originates from a study of Ad26.COV2.S vaccination and SARS-CoV-2 variants. Whole-study findings and limits: Whether participants received vaccine or placebo, their non-spike TCR breadth was similar.

Method: immunoSEQ multiplex PCR; TCRdb's copy keeps in-frame clones and lacks some. The sample consists of hundreds of thousands of clones, about 87% of them appearing once. V gave up 7 bases and J gave up 4 bases, with 16 bases separating them. Per germline, CDR1 MNHEY and CDR2 SVGAGI. CDR3 size: 14 residues. The sequencing here drew on peripheral blood, taken in a trial of Ad26.COV2.S vaccine versus placebo. V gene TRBV6-5 combines with J gene TRBJ1-1; weak D call: TRBD1 (5 bases). The source is a person between 18 and 65 years old who received the Ad26.COV2.S COVID-19 vaccine or a placebo. The DNA of the CDR3 is TGTGCCAGCACCCCCCCCGGGGGAGGCACTGAAGCTTTCTTT. Residues: CASTPPGGGTEAFF.